Below are 12 T cell receptor beta chains sequenced from a single sample in a study of blood T cells in healthy people across ages. A second PCR, run for 7 to 11 cycles, used a sample-barcoded 5' primer plus a J-beta primer mix. TCRdb independently ran MiXCR on the 5' RACE reads; one entry per CDR3 protein. In the table there are 550,000 to 600,000 distinct CDR3 sequences, roughly 48% of which are singletons. Material: blood. These receptors originate from a man older than 75 in good health.

The V call is TRBV7-9, the J call TRBJ1-2; 8 bases are a match to TRBD1. The CDR3 consists of 18 residues. CDR1 and CDR2 from the germline V gene are SEHNR and FQNEAQ (reference sequence). V lost 1 base, J lost 2 bases, and 12 bases stayed unmatched. CDR3 loop: CASSLGKPRDRQNYGYTF. The CDR3 nucleotides are TGTGCCAGCAGCTTAGGGAAGCCTCGGGACAGGCAGAACTATGGCTACACCTTC.

This clonotype has only a few counts. J is TRBJ1-4 and V is TRBV6-6; 7 positions agree with TRBD1. The germline V gene has CDR1 MNHNY and CDR2 SVGAGI (reference sequence). The CDR3 contains 15 residues. V gave up 8 bases and J gave up 7 bases; unmatched junction bases: 13. In DNA, the CDR3 is TGTGCCAGCGTCGTCTCGCGGGACAGACCTGAAAAACTGTTTTTT. Amino acid sequence: CASVVSRDRPEKLFF.

In this sample, this clonotype turned up a few times. V gene TRBV5-1 combines with J gene TRBJ2-7, with D perhaps matching TRBD2 (7 bases). Trimming took 0 bases from V and 0 from J, leaving 13 bases between them. Per the germline V gene, CDR1 is SGHRS and CDR2 is YFSETQ. The CDR3 sequence is 16 residues long. The CDR3 spells CASSLGSAGASYEQYF. The CDR3 nucleotides read TGCGCCAGCAGCTTGGGTTCGGCGGGGGCCTCCTACGAGCAGTACTTC. The full variable domain, rest sourced from reference TRBV5-1 and TRBJ2-7, is KAGVTQTPRYLIKTRGQQVTLSCSPISGHRSVSWYQQTPGQGLQFLFEYFSETQRNKGNFPGRFSGRQFSNSRSEMNVSTLELGDSALYLCASSLGSAGASYEQYFGPGTRLTVT.

The chain recombines TRBV6-2 or TRBV6-3 with TRBJ1-5; no definite D call. The length of the CDR3 is 12 residues. Germline CDR1 reads MNHEY; CDR2 reads SVGEGT. Trimming stripped 7 bases from V and 4 bases from J, with 8 bases between. The CDR3: CASTWGNQPQHF. CDR3 DNA sequence: TGTGCCAGCACATGGGGAAATCAGCCCCAGCATTTT.

This chain links TRBV20-1 with TRBJ2-3, with D perhaps being TRBD1 or TRBD2 (6 bases each). V was cut by 6 bases and J by 3 bases, with 16 bases left in between. Germline CDR1 reads DFQATT; CDR2 reads SNEGSKA (reference sequence). This CDR3 is 14 amino acids long. CDR3: CSAHPGGATDTQYF. The CDR3 DNA is TGCAGTGCCCACCCCGGGGGCGCGACAGATACGCAGTATTTT.

This chain joins TRBV20-1 and TRBJ2-1, with a weak D call TRBD1 (5 bases). Trimming removed 6 bases from V and 3 bases from J, with 12 bases in between. CDR3 length: 13 residues. CDR1 is DFQATT and CDR2 is SNEGSKA in the germline V gene (reference sequence). The CDR3 DNA sequence: TGCAGTGCGGGCCAGGGTGTCTACAATGAGCAGTTCTTC. Translating it yields CSAGQGVYNEQFF.

In this sample, this clonotype turned up a few times. The V and J genes are TRBV6-2 or TRBV6-3 and TRBJ2-1; TRBD2 agrees at 8 bases. The CDR3 is 14 amino acids. CDR1 is MNHEY, CDR2 SVGEGT, per germline. The V segment lost 5 bases and the J segment 8 bases; nucleotides outside the gene matches: 8. CDR3 sequence: CASSGTGTRYEQFF. DNA of the CDR3: TGTGCCAGCAGTGGTACCGGGACTAGATATGAGCAGTTCTTC.

This sequence joins TRBV29-1 and TRBJ2-1, with 16 bases that match TRBD2. This CDR3 is 12 amino acids long. V shed 6 bases and J 13 bases; nucleotides not matched to a gene: 3. The germline V gene encodes CDR1 SQVTM and CDR2 ANQGSEA. This CDR3 is CSVGTSGRAQFF. The CDR3 DNA sequence: TGCAGCGTCGGGACTAGCGGGAGGGCCCAGTTCTTC.

The rearrangement joins TRBV3-1 to TRBJ2-7; no firm D call. The CDR3 is 13 residues long. Germline V lookup: CDR1 LGHDT, CDR2 YNNKEL (reference sequence). Trimming stripped 1 base from V and 9 bases from J, with 13 bases between. The CDR3 is CASSQGGGLGQYF. In DNA form, the CDR3 reads TGTGCCAGCAGCCAAGGAGGCGGATTGGGGCAGTACTTC.

The chain uses TRBV5-5 and TRBJ2-3; 13 nucleotides align to TRBD2. The CDR3 runs to 17 residues. Trimming removed 2 bases from V and 2 bases from J; junction bases left unmatched: 5. The germline V gene encodes CDR1 SGHKS and CDR2 YYEKEE (reference sequence). CDR3 loop: CASSFRTSGSLTDTQYF. The CDR3 nucleotides are TGTGCCAGCAGCTTCAGGACTAGCGGGAGTCTCACAGATACGCAGTATTTT. The entire variable domain, with the rest obtained from reference TRBV5-5 and TRBJ2-3, is as follows: DAGVTQSPTHLIKTRGQQVTLRCSPISGHKSVSWYQQVLGQGPQFIFQYYEKEERGRGNFPDRFSARQFPNYSSELNVNALLLGDSALYLCASSFRTSGSLTDTQYFGPGTRLTVL.

The chain links TRBV28 to TRBJ2-1; TRBD1 might be the D (6 bases). With the DNA end fitting TRBJ2-7 better, the J assignment may be wrong. The CDR3 sequence is 15 residues long. In germline, CDR1 is MDHEN, CDR2 SYDVKM. This chain's CDR3 is CASSPGANSYNEQYF. CDR3 bases: TGTGCCAGCAGTCCAGGGGCGAACTCCTACAATGAGCAGTACTTC.

The chain has TRBV11-1 and TRBJ2-1; 9 bases align to TRBD2. The V segment lost 1 base and the J segment 9 bases; nucleotides outside the gene matches: 16. Germline V gene lookup returns CDR1 SGHAT and CDR2 FQDESV (reference sequence). This CDR3 is 18 amino acids long. CDR3 in DNA: TGTGCCAGCAGCTTAGGGACTAGCGTCCGAGGAGGAACGGGTGAGCAGTTCTTC. As protein: CASSLGTSVRGGTGEQFF.